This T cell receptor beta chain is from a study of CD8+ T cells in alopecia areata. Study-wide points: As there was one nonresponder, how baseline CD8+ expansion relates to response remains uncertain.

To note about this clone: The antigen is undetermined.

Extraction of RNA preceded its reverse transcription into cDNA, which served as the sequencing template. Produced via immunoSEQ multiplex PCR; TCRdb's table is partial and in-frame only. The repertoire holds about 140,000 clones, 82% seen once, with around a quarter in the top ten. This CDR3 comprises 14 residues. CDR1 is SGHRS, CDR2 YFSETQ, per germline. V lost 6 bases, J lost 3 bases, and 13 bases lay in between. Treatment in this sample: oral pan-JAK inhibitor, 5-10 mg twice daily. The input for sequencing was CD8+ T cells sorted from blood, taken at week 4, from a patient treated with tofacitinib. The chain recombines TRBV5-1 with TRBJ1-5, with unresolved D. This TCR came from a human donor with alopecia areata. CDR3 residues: CASTIASFNQPQHF. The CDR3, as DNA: TGCGCCAGCACTATCGCCAGCTTCAATCAGCCCCAGCATTTT.